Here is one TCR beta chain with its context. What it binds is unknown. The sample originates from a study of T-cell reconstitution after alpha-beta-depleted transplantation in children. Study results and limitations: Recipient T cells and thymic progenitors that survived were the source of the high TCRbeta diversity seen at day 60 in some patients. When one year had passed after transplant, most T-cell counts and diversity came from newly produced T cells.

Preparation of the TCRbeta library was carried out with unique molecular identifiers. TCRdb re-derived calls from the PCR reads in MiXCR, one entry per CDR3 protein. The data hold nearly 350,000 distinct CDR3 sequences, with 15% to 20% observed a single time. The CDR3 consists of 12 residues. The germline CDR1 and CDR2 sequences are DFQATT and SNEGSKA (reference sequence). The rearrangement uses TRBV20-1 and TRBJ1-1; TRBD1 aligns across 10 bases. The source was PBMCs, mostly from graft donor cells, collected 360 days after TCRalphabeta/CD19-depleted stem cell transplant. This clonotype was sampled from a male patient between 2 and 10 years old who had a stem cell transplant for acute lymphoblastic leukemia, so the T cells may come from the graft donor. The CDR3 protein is CRAGQGVTEAFF. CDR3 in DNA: TGCAGGGCCGGACAGGGGGTCACTGAAGCTTTCTTT.